Detailed here is one TCR beta chain. This entry is derived from a study of blood T cell repertoires in COVID-19. About the research overall: Acute and convalescent COVID-19 specimens originated in the United States, Italy and Spain.

Clones were sequenced by immunoSEQ multiplex PCR, and TCRdb holds only the in-frame ones, with some missing. The profile shows about 100,000 clones, approximately 80% of them singletons. This clonotype was obtained from a man at least 80 years old with COVID-19, enrolled during active disease. Sequencing used peripheral blood.

The CDR3 here is CASSLDQGPYGYTF. The CDR3 coding sequence is TGTGCCAGCAGCTTGGATCAGGGCCCCTATGGCTACACCTTC. J is TRBJ1-2 and V is TRBV5-6; D is possibly TRBD1 (5 bases). CDR1 and CDR2 from the germline V gene are SGHDT and YYEEEE. The CDR3 consists of 14 residues. The V gene lost 0 bases and the J gene lost 4 bases, with 10 bases spanning the gap.